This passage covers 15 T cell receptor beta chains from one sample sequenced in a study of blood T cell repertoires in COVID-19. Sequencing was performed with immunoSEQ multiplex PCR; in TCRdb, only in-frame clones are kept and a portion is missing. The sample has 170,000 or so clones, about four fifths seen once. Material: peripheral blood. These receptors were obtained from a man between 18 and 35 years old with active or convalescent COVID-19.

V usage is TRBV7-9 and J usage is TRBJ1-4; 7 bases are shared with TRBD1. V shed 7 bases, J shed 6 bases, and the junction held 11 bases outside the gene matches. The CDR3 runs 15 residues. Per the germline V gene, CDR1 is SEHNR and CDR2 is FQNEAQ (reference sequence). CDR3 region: CASTLGGTDHEKLFF. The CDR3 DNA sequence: TGTGCCAGCACCCTAGGTGGGACAGATCATGAAAAACTGTTTTTT. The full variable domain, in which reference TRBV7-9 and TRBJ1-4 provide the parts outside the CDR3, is DTGVSQNPRHKITKRGQNVTFRCDPISEHNRLYWYRQTLGQGPEFLTYFQNEAQLEKSRLLSDRFSAERPKGSFSTLEIQRTEQGDSAMYLCASTLGGTDHEKLFFGSGTQLSVL.

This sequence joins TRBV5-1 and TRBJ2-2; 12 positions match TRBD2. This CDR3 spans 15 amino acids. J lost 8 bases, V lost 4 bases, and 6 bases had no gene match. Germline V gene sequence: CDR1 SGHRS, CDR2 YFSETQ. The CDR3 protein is CASSNTSGRTGELFF. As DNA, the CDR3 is TGCGCCAGCAGCAACACTAGCGGGAGGACTGGGGAGCTGTTTTTT. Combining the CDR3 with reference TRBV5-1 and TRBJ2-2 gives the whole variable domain KAGVTQTPRYLIKTRGQQVTLSCSPISGHRSVSWYQQTPGQGLQFLFEYFSETQRNKGNFPGRFSGRQFSNSRSEMNVSTLELGDSALYLCASSNTSGRTGELFFGEGSRLTVL.

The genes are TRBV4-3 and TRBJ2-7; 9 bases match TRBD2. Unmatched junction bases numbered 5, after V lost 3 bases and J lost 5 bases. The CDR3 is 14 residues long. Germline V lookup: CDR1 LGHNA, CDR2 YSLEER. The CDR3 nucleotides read TGCGCCAGCAGCCAGGGACTAGCTGACGACGAGCAGTACTTC. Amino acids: CASSQGLADDEQYF.

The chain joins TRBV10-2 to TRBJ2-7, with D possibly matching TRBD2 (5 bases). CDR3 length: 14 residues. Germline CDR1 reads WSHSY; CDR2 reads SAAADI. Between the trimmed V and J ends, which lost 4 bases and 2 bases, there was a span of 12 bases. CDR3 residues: CASSGRPLTYEQYF. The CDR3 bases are TGCGCCAGCAGTGGGAGGCCGTTGACCTACGAGCAGTACTTC.

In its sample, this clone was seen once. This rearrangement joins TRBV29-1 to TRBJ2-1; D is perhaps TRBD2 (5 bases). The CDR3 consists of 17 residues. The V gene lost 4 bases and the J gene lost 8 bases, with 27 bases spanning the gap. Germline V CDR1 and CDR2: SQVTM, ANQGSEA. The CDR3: CSVGGISGRTPRDEQFF. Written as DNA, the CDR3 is TGCAGCGTTGGAGGGATATCTGGCCGGACCCCGAGGGATGAGCAGTTCTTC.

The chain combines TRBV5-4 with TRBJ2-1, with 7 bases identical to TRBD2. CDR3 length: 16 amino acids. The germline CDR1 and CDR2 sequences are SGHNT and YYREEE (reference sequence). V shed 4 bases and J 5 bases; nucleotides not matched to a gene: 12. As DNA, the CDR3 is TGTGCCAGCAGCCAACCAAGCGGGACCTTTGACAATGAGCAGTTCTTC. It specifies CASSQPSGTFDNEQFF.

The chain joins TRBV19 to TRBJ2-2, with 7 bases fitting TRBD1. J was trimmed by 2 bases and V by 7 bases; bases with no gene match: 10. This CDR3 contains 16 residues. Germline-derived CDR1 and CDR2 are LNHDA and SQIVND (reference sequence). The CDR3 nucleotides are TGTGCCAGTACCGATTCGACAGGGCGAAACACCGGGGAGCTGTTTTTT. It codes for CASTDSTGRNTGELFF. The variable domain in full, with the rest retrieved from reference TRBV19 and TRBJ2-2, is DGGITQSPKYLFRKEGQNVTLSCEQNLNHDAMYWYRQDPGQGLRLIYYSQIVNDFQKGDIAEGYSVSREKKESFPLTVTSAQKNPTAFYLCASTDSTGRNTGELFFGEGSRLTVL.

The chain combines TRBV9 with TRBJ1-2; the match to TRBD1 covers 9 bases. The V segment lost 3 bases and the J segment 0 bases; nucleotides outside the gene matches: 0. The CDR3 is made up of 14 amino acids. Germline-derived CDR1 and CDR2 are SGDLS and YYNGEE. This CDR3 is CASSGTGANYGYTF. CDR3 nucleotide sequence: TGTGCCAGCAGCGGGACAGGGGCTAACTATGGCTACACCTTC.

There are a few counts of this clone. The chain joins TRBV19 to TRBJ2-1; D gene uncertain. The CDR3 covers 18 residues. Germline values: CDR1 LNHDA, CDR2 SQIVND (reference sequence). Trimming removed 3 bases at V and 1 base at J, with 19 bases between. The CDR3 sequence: CASSISGRTPKSYNEQFF. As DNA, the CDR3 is TGTGCCAGTAGTATCTCAGGTCGTACTCCAAAGTCCTACAATGAGCAGTTCTTC.

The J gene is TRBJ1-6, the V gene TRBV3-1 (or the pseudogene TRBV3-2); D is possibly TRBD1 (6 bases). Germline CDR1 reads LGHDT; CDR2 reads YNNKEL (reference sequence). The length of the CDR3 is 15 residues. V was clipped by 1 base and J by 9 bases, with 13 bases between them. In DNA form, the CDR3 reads TGTGCCAGCAGCCAAGCCACAGGGTCCAGTTCACCCCTCCACTTT. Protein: CASSQATGSSSPLHF.

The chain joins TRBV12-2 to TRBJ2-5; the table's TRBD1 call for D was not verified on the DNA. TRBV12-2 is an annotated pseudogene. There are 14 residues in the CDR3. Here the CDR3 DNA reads TGTGCAAGTCGCTTAGCGCCGTCCAGAGAGACCCAGTACTTC. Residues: CASRLAPSRETQYF.

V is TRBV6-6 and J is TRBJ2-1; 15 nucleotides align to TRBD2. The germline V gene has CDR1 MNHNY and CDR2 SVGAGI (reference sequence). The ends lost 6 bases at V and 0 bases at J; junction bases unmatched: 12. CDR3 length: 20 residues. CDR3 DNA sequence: TGTGCCAGCAGCCTCTTTTCCGGGACTAGCGGGGGGACCTCCTACAATGAGCAGTTCTTC. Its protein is CASSLFSGTSGGTSYNEQFF.

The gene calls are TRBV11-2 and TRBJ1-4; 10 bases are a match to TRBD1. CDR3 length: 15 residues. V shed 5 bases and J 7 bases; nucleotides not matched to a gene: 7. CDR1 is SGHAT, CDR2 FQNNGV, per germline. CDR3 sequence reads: CASSITTGGFEKLFF. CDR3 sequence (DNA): TGTGCCAGCAGCATCACGACAGGGGGCTTTGAAAAACTGTTTTTT.

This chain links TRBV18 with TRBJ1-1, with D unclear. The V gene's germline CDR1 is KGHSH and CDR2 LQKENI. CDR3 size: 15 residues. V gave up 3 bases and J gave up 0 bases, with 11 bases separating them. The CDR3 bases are TGTGCCAGCTCACCCCAATTGGGCATGAACACTGAAGCTTTCTTT. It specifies CASSPQLGMNTEAFF. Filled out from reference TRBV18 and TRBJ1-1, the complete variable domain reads NAGVMQNPRHLVRRRGQEARLRCSPMKGHSHVYWYRQLPEEGLKFMVYLQKENIIDESGMPKERFSAEFPKEGPSILRIQQVVRGDSAAYFCASSPQLGMNTEAFFGQGTRLTVV.

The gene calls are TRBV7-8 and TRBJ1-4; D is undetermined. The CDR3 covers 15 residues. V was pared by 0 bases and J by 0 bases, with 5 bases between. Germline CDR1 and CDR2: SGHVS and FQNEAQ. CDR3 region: CASSLATTTNEKLFF. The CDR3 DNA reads TGTGCCAGCAGCTTAGCGACAACAACTAATGAAAAACTGTTTTTT.